This T cell receptor (beta chain) was retrieved from a study of T cell changes during pregnancy in multiple sclerosis. V lost 2 bases and J lost 6, with 13 bases in between. CDR1 is MNHEY, CDR2 SMNVEV, per germline (reference sequence). CDR3 length: 14 amino acids. Sequenced by immunoSEQ multiplex PCR; TCRdb stores in-frame clones only, minus some. This table holds roughly 38,000 clones, 94% found once. The receptor's source is a female donor with multiple sclerosis, enrolled in a pregnancy study. The sample here was CD8+ T cells from peripheral blood mononuclear cells, taken in the third trimester of pregnancy. The chain has TRBV27 and TRBJ1-1, with D possibly matching TRBD1 (5 bases). The CDR3 nucleotides read TGTGCCAGCAGTTTAAGCCTAGGGGCTTCTGAAGCTTTCTTT. This encodes CASSLSLGASEAFF.